The next 22 T cell receptor beta chains were all read from a single sample in a study of blood T cell repertoires in COVID-19. TCRdb's table, derived via immunoSEQ multiplex PCR, lists solely in-frame clones and lacks some. The repertoire holds around 120,000 clones, 70% to 80% seen once, with roughly 6.2% in the top ten. Sample: peripheral blood. Receptor source: a man between 65 and 85 years old with acute or convalescent COVID-19.

V is TRBV9 and J is TRBJ2-1, with TRBD1 matching 11 bases. Unmatched junction bases numbered 7, after V lost 7 bases and J lost 4 bases. Germline CDR1 and CDR2: SGDLS and YYNGEE. The CDR3 sequence is 15 residues long. The CDR3 here is CASPEGTGGYNEQFF. CDR3 bases: TGTGCCAGCCCCGAGGGGACAGGGGGGTACAATGAGCAGTTCTTC.

CDR3 DNA sequence: TGTGCCAGCAGTTTCGACAGCTACAATGAGCAGTTCTTC. It specifies CASSFDSYNEQFF. The chain has TRBV6-5 and TRBJ2-1, with D possibly matching TRBD1 (5 bases). The CDR3 covers 13 residues. Germline V gene lookup returns CDR1 MNHEY and CDR2 SVGAGI. Trimming cost V 4 bases and J 3 bases, with 7 bases left between them.

The chain joins TRBV28 to TRBJ1-3; possibly TRBD1 for D (6 bases). The V end was cut by 7 bases, the J end by 2 bases, with 15 bases between. The CDR3 is made up of 15 amino acids. Germline lookup yields CDR1 MDHEN and CDR2 SYDVKM. CDR3 loop: CASKNRVGPGNTIYF. DNA of the CDR3: TGTGCCAGCAAAAACAGGGTTGGCCCTGGAAACACCATATATTTT.

The chain carries TRBV7-9 and TRBJ2-5; a weak D match, TRBD1 (5 bases). CDR3 length equals 17 residues. V was pared by 1 base and J by 2 bases, with 17 bases between. The germline gives CDR1 SEHNR, CDR2 FQNEAQ (reference sequence). CDR3 residues: CASSLGGEAQSQETQYF. The CDR3 bases are TGTGCCAGCAGCTTAGGGGGCGAGGCACAATCACAAGAGACCCAGTACTTC.

The chain joins TRBV20-1 to TRBJ1-5; tentatively, D is TRBD1 (6 bases). V dropped 3 bases and J dropped 6 bases, with 15 bases sitting between them. Germline CDR1 is DFQATT and CDR2 is SNEGSKA (reference sequence). This CDR3 is built from 14 residues. Here the CDR3 DNA reads TGCAGTGCTAGTTCCCCCCGGGGGGCTCAGCCCCAGCATTTT. This sequence encodes CSASSPRGAQPQHF.

V usage is TRBV7-9 and J usage is TRBJ1-1; 9 bases map to TRBD1. From germline, CDR1 is SEHNR and CDR2 FQNEAQ (reference sequence). V trimming: 1 base; J trimming: 5 bases; junction bases outside the gene matches: 8. This CDR3 is built from 16 residues. CDR3 sequence: CASSLGTGGWGTEAFF. The DNA of the CDR3 is TGTGCCAGCAGCTTAGGAACAGGGGGCTGGGGTACTGAAGCTTTCTTT.

V gene TRBV28 combines with J gene TRBJ1-1; TRBD1 might be the D (6 bases). The CDR3 runs 13 residues. Trimming pared 7 bases from V and 0 bases from J, leaving 9 bases between. Per the germline V gene, CDR1 is MDHEN and CDR2 is SYDVKM. The CDR3 region is CASTGTMNTEAFF. The CDR3 DNA reads as TGTGCCAGCACCGGGACAATGAACACTGAAGCTTTCTTT.

This chain uses TRBV19 with TRBJ2-1, with 11 bases fitting TRBD2. Germline V gene data show CDR1 as LNHDA and CDR2 as SQIVND (reference sequence). The CDR3 has 17 amino acids. With V trimmed by 1 base and J by 5 bases, 7 bases remained unmatched. CDR3 bases: TGTGCCAGTAGTATAGTAAGCCTAGCGGGAGGAAACAATGAGCAGTTCTTC. Its protein product is CASSIVSLAGGNNEQFF.

This chain uses TRBV7-9 with TRBJ2-7; 7 bases are shared with TRBD1. The CDR3 covers 15 residues. The germline V gene encodes CDR1 SEHNR and CDR2 FQNEAQ (reference sequence). J lost 0 bases, V lost 5 bases, and 7 bases had no gene match. The CDR3 loop is CASSPSGTVSYEQYF. The CDR3 coding sequence is TGTGCCAGCAGCCCATCCGGGACAGTCTCCTACGAGCAGTACTTC.

This clone is a singleton in its sample. The rearrangement joins TRBV5-6 to TRBJ2-5; D not resolved. Germline V CDR1 and CDR2: SGHDT, YYEEEE. The CDR3 sequence is 15 residues long. The V gene lost 0 bases and the J gene lost 0 bases, with 9 bases spanning the gap. The CDR3 DNA sequence: TGTGCCAGCAGCTTGGAATACCAGTACCAAGAGACCCAGTACTTC. This translates into CASSLEYQYQETQYF.

The rearrangement uses TRBV15 and TRBJ2-3; 7 bases match TRBD2. The CDR3 has 15 amino acids. V lost 1 base, J lost 4 bases, and 5 bases stayed unmatched. Germline V gene lookup returns CDR1 LNHNV and CDR2 YYDKDF (reference sequence). DNA for the CDR3: TGTGCCACCAGCAGAGTAAGCGGGGTGGCAGATACGCAGTATTTT. Amino acids: CATSRVSGVADTQYF. Based on the CDR3 plus reference TRBV15 and TRBJ2-3, the full variable domain is DAMVIQNPRYQVTQFGKPVTLSCSQTLNHNVMYWYQQKSSQAPKLLFHYYDKDFNNEADTPDNFQSRRPNTSFCFLDIRSPGLGDTAMYLCATSRVSGVADTQYFGPGTRLTVL.

J is TRBJ2-7 and V is TRBV19; 7 positions agree with TRBD1. Germline loops: CDR1 LNHDA, CDR2 SQIVND (reference sequence). V shed 6 bases, J shed 5 bases, and the junction held 13 bases outside the gene matches. The CDR3 is 15 amino acids. The CDR3 here is CASRDWDSGRDEQYF. CDR3 sequence (DNA): TGTGCCAGTAGAGATTGGGACAGTGGTCGGGACGAGCAGTACTTC.

This clone was detected once. CDR3 residues: CASSDPGRTEAFF. Written as DNA, the CDR3 is TGTGCCAGCAGTGACCCAGGGCGCACTGAAGCTTTCTTT. The V call is TRBV25-1, the J call TRBJ1-1, with D possibly matching TRBD1 (5 bases). V was clipped by 3 bases and J by 4 bases, with 9 bases between them. This CDR3 has 13 amino acids. Germline assignment: CDR1 MGHDK and CDR2 SYGVNS.

This clone was seen just once. The V call is TRBV7-2, the J call TRBJ2-7, with D perhaps TRBD2 (5 bases). Trimming stripped 4 bases from V and 3 bases from J, with 13 bases between. The CDR3 has 14 residues. From germline, CDR1 is SGHTA and CDR2 FQGNSA. In DNA, the CDR3 is TGTGCCAGCAGCTCCCCCCCGGGAAGCTACGAGCAGTACTTC. Translating gives CASSSPPGSYEQYF.

V and J are TRBV18 and TRBJ2-2, with D possibly TRBD1 on 5 matching bases. This CDR3 contains 16 residues. V lost 3 bases, J lost 3 bases, and 14 bases lay in between. From germline, CDR1 is KGHSH and CDR2 LQKENI. The CDR3: CASSPTGSPDTGELFF. The CDR3 DNA is TGTGCCAGCTCACCTACAGGCAGTCCGGACACCGGGGAGCTGTTTTTT.

The rearrangement links TRBV27 to TRBJ1-3, with 9 bases that match TRBD1. The CDR3 is 16 amino acids. The trim removed 5 bases at V and 6 bases at J, leaving 11 bases unmatched. Per germline, CDR1 MNHEY and CDR2 SMNVEV (reference sequence). The CDR3: CASSPTPRTGVNTIYF. For the CDR3, the DNA is TGTGCCAGCAGTCCCACCCCCCGGACAGGGGTAAACACCATATATTTT.

The chain carries TRBV7-2 and TRBJ2-2; perhaps TRBD2 as D (6 bases). The germline CDR1 and CDR2 sequences are SGHTA and FQGNSA. The V and J ends lost 4 bases and 1 base respectively, with 13 bases between them. The CDR3 is made up of 16 amino acids. The CDR3 loop is CASSWRVAENTGELFF. The CDR3, as DNA: TGTGCCAGCAGCTGGAGGGTAGCGGAGAACACCGGGGAGCTGTTTTTT.

On this clone: This may arise from a read error, as a much more abundant clone is one base away. The chain recombines TRBV7-9 with TRBJ2-5; D remains ambiguous. CDR1 SEHNR and CDR2 FQNEAQ come from the germline V gene (reference sequence). The CDR3 spans 11 residues. V lost 5 bases, J lost 5 bases, and 6 bases lay in between. CDR3: CASSPGETQYF. The CDR3 DNA follows: TGTGCCAGCAGCCCCGGGGAGACCCAGTACTTC.

The J gene is TRBJ2-7, the V gene TRBV19; a weak D match, TRBD2 (6 bases). CDR1 and CDR2 from the germline V gene are LNHDA and SQIVND (reference sequence). Trimming pared 4 bases from V and 6 bases from J, leaving 16 bases between. The CDR3 runs to 14 residues. The CDR3 DNA follows: TGTGCCAGTAGTAAACTGGGGACTCCCTCCGAGCAGTACTTC. This codes for CASSKLGTPSEQYF.

The chain joins TRBV27 to TRBJ1-2, with 7 bases lining up with TRBD1. Germline-derived CDR1 and CDR2 are MNHEY and SMNVEV (reference sequence). The CDR3 runs 13 residues. Trimming cost V 4 bases and J 4 bases; bases outside gene matches: 3. The CDR3: CASSSTGTYGYTF. The CDR3, as DNA: TGTGCCAGCAGTTCGACAGGGACCTATGGCTACACCTTC.

The gene calls are TRBV18 and TRBJ1-4, with a tentative D call TRBD1 (6 bases). The ends were cut back, 2 bases at V and 2 bases at J, with 18 bases in the middle. Per germline, CDR1 KGHSH and CDR2 LQKENI. The CDR3 length is 18 residues. Written as DNA, the CDR3 is TGTGCCAGCTCACCAGTGGGCTACAGGGAAACGACTAATGAAAAACTGTTTTTT. It specifies CASSPVGYRETTNEKLFF.

The chain couples TRBV2 to TRBJ1-3; no firm D call. This CDR3 region has 14 residues. Germline V gives CDR1 SNHLY, CDR2 FYNNEI. The V end was cut by 1 base, the J end by 0 bases, with 4 bases between. CDR3 nucleotide sequence: TGTGCCAGCAGTGAAGGAGCCTCTGGAAACACCATATATTTT. It specifies CASSEGASGNTIYF.